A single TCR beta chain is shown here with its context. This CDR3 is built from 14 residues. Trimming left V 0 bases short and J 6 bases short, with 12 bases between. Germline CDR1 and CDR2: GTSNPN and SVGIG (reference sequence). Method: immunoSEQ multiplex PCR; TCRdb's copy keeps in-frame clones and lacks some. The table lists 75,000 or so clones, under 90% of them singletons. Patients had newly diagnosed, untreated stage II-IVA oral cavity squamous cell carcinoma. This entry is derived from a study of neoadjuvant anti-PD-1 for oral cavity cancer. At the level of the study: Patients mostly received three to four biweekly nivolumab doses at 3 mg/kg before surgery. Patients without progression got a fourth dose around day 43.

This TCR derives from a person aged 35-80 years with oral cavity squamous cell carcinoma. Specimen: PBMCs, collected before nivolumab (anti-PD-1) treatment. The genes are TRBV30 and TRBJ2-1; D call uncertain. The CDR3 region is CAWSVKGIANEQFF. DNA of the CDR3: TGTGCCTGGAGTGTAAAAGGGATTGCCAATGAGCAGTTCTTC.